This TCR beta chain is drawn from a study of spatial heterogeneity in lung cancer. Across the study: Each distinct TCR and UMI combination averaged more than ten appearances in raw reads.

Within the sample, this clonotype is medium-sized. This may be a read error: a much more frequent sequence differs by one nucleotide. Sample time point: sample taken at primary tumor resection. Donors were fewer than 90 untreated early-stage non-small cell lung cancer patients. Tumor, nontumor lung or frozen PBMC supplied whole RNA, sequenced without sorting. A unique molecular identifier was attached to every TCR cDNA molecule. TCRdb redid the calling of the 5' RACE reads with MiXCR, one entry per CDR3 protein. The sample yields approximately 1,600 distinct CDR3 sequences, 5.3% seen once. The CDR3 spans 14 residues. Per germline, CDR1 LGHNA and CDR2 YNFKEQ.

The input for sequencing was normal lung tissue next to the tumor, taken at surgery. This TCR came from a female donor with early-stage non-small cell lung cancer. The chain combines TRBV4-2 with TRBJ1-1; D gene unclear. In nucleotides, the CDR3 is TGTGTCAGCAGCCAAGATAGGACCAACACTGAAGCTTTCTTT. This encodes CVSSQDRTNTEAFF.